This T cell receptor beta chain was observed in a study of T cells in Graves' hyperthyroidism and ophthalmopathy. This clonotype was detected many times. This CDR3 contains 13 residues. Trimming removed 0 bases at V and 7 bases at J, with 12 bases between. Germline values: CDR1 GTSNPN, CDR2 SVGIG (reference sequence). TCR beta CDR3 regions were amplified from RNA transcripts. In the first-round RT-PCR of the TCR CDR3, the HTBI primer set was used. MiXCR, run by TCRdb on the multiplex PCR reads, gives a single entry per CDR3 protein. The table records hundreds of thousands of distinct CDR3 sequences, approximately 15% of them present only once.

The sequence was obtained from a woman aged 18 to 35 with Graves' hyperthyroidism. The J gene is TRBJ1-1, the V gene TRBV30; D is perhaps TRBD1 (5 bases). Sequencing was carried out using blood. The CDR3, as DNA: TGTGCCTGGAGTGTCAAGGGGCGGGGTGAAGCTTTCTTT. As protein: CAWSVKGRGEAFF. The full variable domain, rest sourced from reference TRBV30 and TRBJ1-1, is SQTIHQWPATLVQPVGSPLSLECTVEGTSNPNLYWYRQAAGRGLQLLFYSVGIGQISSEVPQNLSASRPQDRQFILSSKKLLLSDSGFYLCAWSVKGRGEAFFGQGTRLTVV.